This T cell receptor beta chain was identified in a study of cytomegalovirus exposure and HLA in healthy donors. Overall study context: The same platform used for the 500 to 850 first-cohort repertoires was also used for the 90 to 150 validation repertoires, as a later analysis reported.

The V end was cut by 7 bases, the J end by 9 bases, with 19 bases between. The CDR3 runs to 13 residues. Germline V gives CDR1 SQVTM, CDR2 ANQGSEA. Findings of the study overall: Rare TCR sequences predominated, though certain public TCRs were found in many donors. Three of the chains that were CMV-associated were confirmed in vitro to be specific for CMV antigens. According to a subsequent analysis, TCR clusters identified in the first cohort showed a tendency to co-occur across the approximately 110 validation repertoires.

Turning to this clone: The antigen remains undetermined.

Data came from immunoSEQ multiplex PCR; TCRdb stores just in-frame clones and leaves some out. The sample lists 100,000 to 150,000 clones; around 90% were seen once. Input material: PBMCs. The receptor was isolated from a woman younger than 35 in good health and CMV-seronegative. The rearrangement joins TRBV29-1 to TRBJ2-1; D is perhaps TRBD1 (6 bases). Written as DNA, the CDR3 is TGCAGCGACCAGGGGACCCACCTCACTGAGCAGTTCTTC. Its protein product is CSDQGTHLTEQFF.